A selection of T cell receptor beta chains follows, all from one sample in a study of blood T cell repertoires in COVID-19. Clones were read by immunoSEQ multiplex PCR, and TCRdb kept only the in-frame ones, dropping some. The table has about 100,000 clones, about four fifths seen once. Material for sequencing was peripheral blood. The receptors derive from a man between 40 and 49 years old with active or convalescent COVID-19. The CDR3 runs from the conserved cysteine through the conserved F or W. Each record gives: CDR3 protein, V gene, J gene.

cdr3_aa: CASSRRLAGGYEQYF
v_call: TRBV6-5
j_call: TRBJ2-7

cdr3_aa: CASSVGSGTGSQKAGSTGELFF
v_call: TRBV10-1
j_call: TRBJ2-2

cdr3_aa: CAIATGQWNEQFF
v_call: TRBV10-3
j_call: TRBJ2-1

cdr3_aa: CASSDPVTGGGYTF
v_call: TRBV6-1
j_call: TRBJ1-2

cdr3_aa: CSVGRGYYEQYF
v_call: TRBV29-1
j_call: TRBJ2-7

cdr3_aa: CASSIGGTDTQYF
v_call: TRBV5-4
j_call: TRBJ2-3

cdr3_aa: CASSLTPGQGAGNNEQFF
v_call: TRBV18
j_call: TRBJ2-1

cdr3_aa: CASSFGGPGNYEQYF
v_call: TRBV5-4
j_call: TRBJ2-7

cdr3_aa: CASSLKRGGLLNTGELFF
v_call: TRBV5-4
j_call: TRBJ2-2

cdr3_aa: CASSPGQERRYGYTF
v_call: TRBV7-2
j_call: TRBJ1-2